The next 11 T cell receptor beta chains were all read from a single sample in a study of T-cell reconstitution after alpha-beta-depleted transplantation in children. TCRbeta library preparation incorporated unique molecular identifiers. A single record per CDR3 protein comes from TCRdb applying MiXCR to the PCR reads. The table has about 210,000 distinct CDR3 sequences, approximately 19% seen once. The sequencing here drew on PBMCs, mostly from graft donor cells, taken 360 days after TCRalphabeta/CD19-depleted stem cell transplant. These TCRs come from a male patient between 2 and 10 years old who had a stem cell transplant for acute lymphoblastic leukemia, so the T cells may come from the graft donor.

V is TRBV5-1 and J is TRBJ2-5; 9 nucleotides agree with TRBD1. Looked up from germline, CDR1 is SGHRS and CDR2 is YFSETQ. This CDR3 has 14 residues. The V and J ends lost 7 bases and 2 bases, in that order; junction bases with no gene match: 6. CDR3 coding DNA: TGCGCCAGCCAGGACAGGGGTGGGCAAGAGACCCAGTACTTC. It encodes CASQDRGGQETQYF.

Comment on this clonotype: Here the CDR3 omits its conserved ending phenylalanine or tryptophan, so a read error is the likely source. The CDR3 sequence is CASSPGAVGDTQYY. The DNA of the CDR3 is TGCGCCAGCAGCCCTGGGGCGGTGGGGGATACGCAGTATTAT. The chain couples TRBV5-1 to TRBJ2-3; D perhaps matches TRBD1 (5 bases). The germline gives CDR1 SGHRS, CDR2 YFSETQ. V dropped 4 bases and J dropped 6 bases, with 15 bases sitting between them. The CDR3 covers 14 residues.

The chain uses TRBV5-1 and TRBJ2-7; 7 bases fit TRBD2. The germline gives CDR1 SGHRS, CDR2 YFSETQ. The trim removed 8 bases at V and 3 bases at J, leaving 5 bases unmatched. The CDR3 spans 12 residues. The CDR3 sequence is CASRASGYEQYF. In DNA, the CDR3 is TGCGCCAGTCGCGCTAGCGGCTACGAGCAGTACTTC.

This clonotype was picked up a small number of times. The V gene is TRBV4-3, the J gene TRBJ1-1; the D gene is possibly TRBD1 (5 bases). Germline V gene sequence: CDR1 LGHNA, CDR2 YSLEER. The germline V and J ends were trimmed by 4 bases and 5 bases, with 17 bases remaining between them. The CDR3 consists of 15 residues. CDR3 region: CASSPREWGKTEAFF. The CDR3 DNA sequence: TGCGCCAGCAGCCCAAGGGAATGGGGGAAGACTGAAGCTTTCTTT.

This clonotype was recorded a few times. The chain links TRBV20-1 to TRBJ2-2, with 7 bases lining up with TRBD2. This CDR3 has 15 amino acids. Germline V gene data show CDR1 as DFQATT and CDR2 as SNEGSKA (reference sequence). With V trimmed by 5 bases and J by 4 bases, 10 bases remained unmatched. CDR3 protein: CSAPLALGGTGELFF. The CDR3 region has the DNA TGCAGTGCTCCACTAGCGTTAGGTGGCACCGGGGAGCTGTTTTTT.

This rearrangement joins TRBV3-1 to TRBJ2-5, with a weak D call TRBD1 (5 bases). The ends were cut back, 4 bases at V and 1 base at J, with 10 bases in the middle. This CDR3 contains 14 residues. CDR1 and CDR2 from the germline V gene are LGHDT and YNNKEL (reference sequence). CDR3 residues: CASSLDRIQETQYF. The CDR3, as DNA: TGTGCCAGCAGCCTCGACAGAATCCAAGAGACCCAGTACTTC.

This sequence joins TRBV5-6 and TRBJ2-1, with D perhaps matching TRBD2 (5 bases). Germline V CDR1 and CDR2: SGHDT, YYEEEE. V was clipped by 1 base and J by 7 bases, with 12 bases between them. The CDR3 consists of 14 residues. The DNA of the CDR3 is TGTGCCAGCAGCTTGTATCGGGCGGGTAATGAGCAGTTCTTC. It translates to CASSLYRAGNEQFF. Full variable domain (outside the CDR3, taken from reference TRBV5-6 and TRBJ2-1): DAGVTQSPTHLIKTRGQQVTLRCSPKSGHDTVSWYQQALGQGPQFIFQYYEEEERQRGNFPDRFSGHQFPNYSSELNVNALLLGDSALYLCASSLYRAGNEQFFGPGTRLTVL.

This clonotype showed up just a few times. This sequence joins TRBV4-3 and TRBJ2-7; D is ambiguous. The ends were cut back, 0 bases at V and 4 bases at J, with 10 bases in the middle. The germline V gene encodes CDR1 LGHNA and CDR2 YSLEER. CDR3 length equals 14 residues. The DNA of the CDR3 is TGCGCCAGCAGCCAAGATGTGGGGTCTTACGAGCAGTACTTC. It translates to CASSQDVGSYEQYF.

The V and J genes are TRBV28 and TRBJ2-7, with D possibly matching TRBD2 (5 bases). The V gene lost 7 bases and the J gene lost 3 bases, with 16 bases spanning the gap. The germline CDR1 and CDR2 sequences are MDHEN and SYDVKM. The CDR3 is made up of 14 amino acids. CDR3 loop: CASNGILGDYEQYF. DNA for the CDR3: TGTGCCAGCAACGGGATACTAGGAGACTACGAGCAGTACTTC. Together with reference TRBV28 and TRBJ2-7, the CDR3 gives the full variable domain: DVKVTQSSRYLVKRTGEKVFLECVQDMDHENMFWYRQDPGLGLRLIYFSYDVKMKEKGDIPEGYSVSREKKERFSLILESASTNQTSMYLCASNGILGDYEQYFGPGTRLTVT.

This chain uses TRBV4-3 with TRBJ2-3, with 9 bases lining up with TRBD2. The length of the CDR3 is 15 residues. Germline CDR1 reads LGHNA; CDR2 reads YSLEER. Germline trimming cut 4 bases from V and 2 bases from J; bases unmatched to any gene: 4. The CDR3 DNA reads as TGCGCCAGCAGCCCGCGGGGGGGCCCCACAGATACGCAGTATTTT. Protein product: CASSPRGGPTDTQYF.

The rearrangement joins TRBV29-1 to TRBJ1-1, with D unresolved. CDR1 SQVTM and CDR2 ANQGSEA come from the germline V gene. Deletions cut 1 base from V and 7 bases from J, with 10 bases between. The CDR3 consists of 12 residues. CDR3: CSVEARPHEAFF. Written as DNA, the CDR3 is TGCAGCGTTGAAGCCCGCCCACATGAAGCTTTCTTT.